The clone carrying this T cell receptor beta chain was observed at least ten times. Its matching antigen is unknown. The TCR beta CDR3 region was amplified from genomic DNA, with two rounds of multiplex PCR being used for the amplification. Initially, in first-round PCR, primers specific to each TRBV and TRBJ gene were used. Second-round PCR relied on universal primers. TCRdb reanalysed the multiplex PCR reads using MiXCR and keeps one entry per CDR3 protein. Among tens of thousands of distinct CDR3 sequences listed, approximately 25% were seen once. This specimen comes from a study of prognosis after radiotherapy for stage I lung cancer. Whole-study results and caveats: It was reported that patients with metastases and those without them differed in TRBV and TRBJ gene usage. After stereotactic body radiation therapy, median unique TCR clones were 6,861, down from approximately 11,000.

The CDR3 spans 12 residues. V was shortened by 1 base and J by 6 bases, with 5 bases between the two germline ends. Germline CDR1 and CDR2: SGHNT and YENEEA. The source of this sequence is a donor older than 45 with non-small cell lung cancer. This sequence joins TRBV11-3 and TRBJ2-3; either TRBD1 or TRBD2 may supply D (5 bases each). Specimen: PBMCs, collected before or after stereotactic body radiation therapy (not recorded which). The chain's CDR3 is CASSLGGDTQYF. The CDR3 nucleotides read TGTGCCAGCAGCTTAGGGGGGGATACGCAGTATTTT.